The source of this TCR beta chain is a study of T cells in Graves' hyperthyroidism and ophthalmopathy. Study results and caveats: Most clonotypes expanded in thyroid above 0.001 were likewise present in blood.

RNA transcripts gave rise to amplified TCR beta CDR3 regions. RT-PCR in the first round (using the HTBI primer set) targeted the TCR CDR3. MiXCR, run by TCRdb on the multiplex PCR reads, gives a single entry per CDR3 protein. The sample records around 280,000 distinct CDR3 sequences, around 13% being singletons. This clonotype was counted a few times. Its antigen is still unknown. Graves' hyperthyroidism was deemed stable given no ophthalmopathy progression within 18 months. Exclusions: uncontrolled infection, other autoimmune disease, pregnancy, lactation. Germline V gene data show CDR1 as SGHNT and CDR2 as YYREEE (reference sequence). V lost 4 bases, J lost 10 bases, and 19 bases lay in between. The CDR3 runs to 14 residues.

The chain has TRBV5-4 and TRBJ2-3; maybe TRBD2 (5 bases). This sequence was found in a woman aged 40-49 years with Graves' hyperthyroidism. The sequenced material came from blood. The CDR3 sequence is CASSHRAQEAAQYF. The CDR3 nucleotides are TGTGCCAGCAGCCACCGGGCCCAGGAGGCTGCGCAGTATTTT.